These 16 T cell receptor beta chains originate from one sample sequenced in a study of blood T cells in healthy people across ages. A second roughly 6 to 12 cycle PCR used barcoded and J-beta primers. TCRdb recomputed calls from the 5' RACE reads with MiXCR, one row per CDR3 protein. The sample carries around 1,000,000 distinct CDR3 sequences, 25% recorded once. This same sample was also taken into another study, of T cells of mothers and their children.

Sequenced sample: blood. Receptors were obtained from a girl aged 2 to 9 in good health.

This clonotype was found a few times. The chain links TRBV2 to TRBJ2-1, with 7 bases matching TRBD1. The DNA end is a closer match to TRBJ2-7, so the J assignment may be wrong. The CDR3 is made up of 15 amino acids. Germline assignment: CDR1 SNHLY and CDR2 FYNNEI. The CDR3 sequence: CASSEYRDSTYEQYF. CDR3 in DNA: TGTGCCAGCAGTGAATACCGGGACAGTACCTACGAGCAGTACTTC.

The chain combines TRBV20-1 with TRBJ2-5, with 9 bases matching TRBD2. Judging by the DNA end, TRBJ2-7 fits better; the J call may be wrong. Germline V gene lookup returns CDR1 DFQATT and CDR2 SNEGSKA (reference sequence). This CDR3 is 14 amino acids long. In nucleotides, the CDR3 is TGCAGTGCTAGTTCCCTAGCGGGAATCTACGAGCAGTACTTC. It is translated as CSASSLAGIYEQYF.

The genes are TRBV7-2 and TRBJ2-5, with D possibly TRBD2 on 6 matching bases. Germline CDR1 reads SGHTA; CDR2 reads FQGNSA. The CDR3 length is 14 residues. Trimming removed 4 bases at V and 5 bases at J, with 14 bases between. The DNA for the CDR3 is TGTGCCAGCAGCTATATCGGGACTTATGAGACCCAGTACTTC. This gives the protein CASSYIGTYETQYF.

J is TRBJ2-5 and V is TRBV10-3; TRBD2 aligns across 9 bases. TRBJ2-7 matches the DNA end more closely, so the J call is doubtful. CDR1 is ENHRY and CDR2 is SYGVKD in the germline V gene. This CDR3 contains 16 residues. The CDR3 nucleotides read TGTGCCATCAGTGAGTCGCCTAGCGGGGAAGGTTACGAGCAGTACTTC. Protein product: CAISESPSGEGYEQYF.

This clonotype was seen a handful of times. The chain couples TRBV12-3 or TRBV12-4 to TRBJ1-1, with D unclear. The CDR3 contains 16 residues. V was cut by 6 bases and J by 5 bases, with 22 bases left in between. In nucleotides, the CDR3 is TGTGCCAGCAGCAAAAGCGGAAGGCCCCTTATGACTGAAGCTTTCTTT. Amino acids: CASSKSGRPLMTEAFF.

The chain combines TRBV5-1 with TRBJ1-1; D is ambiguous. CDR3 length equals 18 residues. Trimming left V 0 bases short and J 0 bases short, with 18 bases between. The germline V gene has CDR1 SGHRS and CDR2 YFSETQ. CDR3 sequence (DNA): TGCGCCAGCAGCTTGGAGACCCTGAGGGCTCTGATGAACACTGAAGCTTTCTTT. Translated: CASSLETLRALMNTEAFF.

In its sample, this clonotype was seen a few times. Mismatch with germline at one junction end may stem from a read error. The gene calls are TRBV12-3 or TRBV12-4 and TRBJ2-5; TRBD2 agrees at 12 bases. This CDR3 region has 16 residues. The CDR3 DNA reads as TGTGCCGGCAGCCCTAGCGGGAGGGGGGGCCAAGAGACCCAGTACTTC. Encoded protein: CAGSPSGRGGQETQYF.

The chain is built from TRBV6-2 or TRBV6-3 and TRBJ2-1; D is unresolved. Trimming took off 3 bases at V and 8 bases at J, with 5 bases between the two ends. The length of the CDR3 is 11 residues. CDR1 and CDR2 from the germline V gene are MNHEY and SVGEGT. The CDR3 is CASSYVYEQFF. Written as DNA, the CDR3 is TGTGCCAGCAGTTATGTGTATGAGCAGTTCTTC.

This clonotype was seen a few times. The CDR3 reads CASTTFRGSYEQYF. In DNA, the CDR3 is TGTGCCAGCACCACTTTTCGGGGGTCCTACGAGCAGTACTTC. The rearrangement links TRBV6-2 or TRBV6-3 to TRBJ2-7, with D possibly matching TRBD2 (6 bases). V was shortened by 7 bases and J by 1 base, with 14 bases between the two germline ends. Germline V CDR1 and CDR2: MNHEY, SVGEGT. The CDR3 runs to 14 residues.

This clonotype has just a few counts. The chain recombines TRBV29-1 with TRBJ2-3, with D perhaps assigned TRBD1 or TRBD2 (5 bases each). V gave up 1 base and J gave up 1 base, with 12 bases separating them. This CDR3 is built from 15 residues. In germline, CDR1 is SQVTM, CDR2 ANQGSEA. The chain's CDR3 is CSVEVRGVGTDTQYF. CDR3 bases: TGCAGCGTTGAAGTCCGGGGCGTAGGCACAGATACGCAGTATTTT.

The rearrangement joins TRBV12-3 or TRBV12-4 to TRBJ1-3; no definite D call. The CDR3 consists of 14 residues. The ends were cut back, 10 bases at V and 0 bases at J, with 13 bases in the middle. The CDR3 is CATSLVGSGNTIYF. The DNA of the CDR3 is TGTGCCACCAGCCTTGTTGGCTCTGGAAACACCATATATTTT.

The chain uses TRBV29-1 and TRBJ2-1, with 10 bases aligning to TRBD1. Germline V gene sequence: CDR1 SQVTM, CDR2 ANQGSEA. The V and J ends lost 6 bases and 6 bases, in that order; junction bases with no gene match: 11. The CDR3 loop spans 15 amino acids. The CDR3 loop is CSVDLRDRGSNEQFF. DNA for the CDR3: TGCAGCGTCGACCTCCGGGACAGGGGAAGCAATGAGCAGTTCTTC.

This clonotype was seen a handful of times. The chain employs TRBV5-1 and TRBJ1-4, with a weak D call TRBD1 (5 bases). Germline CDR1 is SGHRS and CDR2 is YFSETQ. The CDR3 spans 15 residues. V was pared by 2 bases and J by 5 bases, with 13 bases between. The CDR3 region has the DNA TGCGCCAGCAGCTTTGAGGGACCGAGAAATGAAAAACTGTTTTTT. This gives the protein CASSFEGPRNEKLFF.

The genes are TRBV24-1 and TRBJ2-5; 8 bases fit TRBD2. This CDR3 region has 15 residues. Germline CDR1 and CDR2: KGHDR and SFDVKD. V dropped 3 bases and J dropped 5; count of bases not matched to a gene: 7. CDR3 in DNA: TGTGCCACCAGTGATACCGGACTAGCTTGGGAGACCCAGTACTTC. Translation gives CATSDTGLAWETQYF.

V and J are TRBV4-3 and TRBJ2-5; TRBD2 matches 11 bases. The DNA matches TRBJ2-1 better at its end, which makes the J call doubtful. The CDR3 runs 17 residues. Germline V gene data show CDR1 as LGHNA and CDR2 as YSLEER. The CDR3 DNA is TGCGCCAGCAGCCAAGTAGTCTTAGCGGGAGGGCGCGATGAGCAGTTCTTC. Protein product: CASSQVVLAGGRDEQFF.

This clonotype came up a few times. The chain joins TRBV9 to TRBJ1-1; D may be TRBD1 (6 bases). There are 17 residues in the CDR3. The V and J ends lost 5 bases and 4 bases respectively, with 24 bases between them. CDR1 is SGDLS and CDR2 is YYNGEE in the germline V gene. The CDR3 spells CASSKARGGNRGTEAFF. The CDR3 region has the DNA TGTGCCAGCAGTAAGGCCAGGGGCGGCAATCGGGGCACTGAAGCTTTCTTT.